This TCR beta chain originates from a study of cytomegalovirus exposure and HLA in healthy donors (TCRdb year 2017). Turning to the overall study: In an earlier analysis of fewer than 750 of the donors, 276 Gb of sequence data and 117 million unique TCR beta sequences from about 179 million T cells were reported. Donor age, sex, ethnicity and CMV serostatus were collected together with the repertoire data. About five DR-DQ haplotypes were handled as single units for association and clustering because linkage in the cohort was strong. The aim of the study was to test whether cataloging public T cell receptors could identify signatures of past pathogen exposure. HLA typing covered class I and class II loci at four-digit resolution. In the later analysis, no new phenotypic data were used to find candidate immune exposures; instead, reliance was placed on TCR beta sequences and their occurrence across donors. Along with the roughly 670-subject first cohort, a separate validation cohort of about 110 different subjects was used. Typing coverage differed by locus: A, B, C, DRB1 and DQB1 were typed in roughly 629-630 donors, DQA1 in approximately 520, DPA1 in 600 to 610, and DPB1 in around 490. A later analysis re-examined previously published TCR beta repertoires from 500 to 700 donors and added high-resolution HLA genotyping to investigate patterns of TCR occurrence. All discovery cohort repertoires had been generated on a single sequencing platform. To decide whether each TCR beta V gene segment behaved as functional or pseudogenic, an earlier analysis of some 540 of the donors relied on high-throughput TCR beta sequencing. The study used immunosequencing to profile the T cell repertoires of several hundred subjects and linked those repertoires to cytomegalovirus serostatus. An early release covering roughly 600 HLA-typed donors comprised 300 to 350 gigabases of sequencing data and 85 million to 100 million unique TCR sequences. A later genetic analysis took genome-wide SNP genotypes for about 55% of the 666 donors and used that subset as a discovery cohort. Among around 400 genotyped donors of the cohort, an average of roughly 230,000 unique TCR beta nucleotide sequences was sequenced per donor, of which approximately 19% were non-productive. Of the roughly 390 genotyped donors, around 81% fell in the genetic ancestry cluster associated with self-reported Caucasian donors. The study combined high-throughput TCR immunosequencing, statistical association of individual TCRs with disease status, and machine learning to predict cytomegalovirus infection status. Broad study findings and their caveats: The authors suggested that the approach could potentially be generalized to other disease states and immunological phenotypes. A cluster of highly shared sequence variants was judged likely to be a technical artifact of the sequencing pipeline. In an earlier analysis of approximately 590 of the donors, most TCR beta V segments appeared in productive rearrangements about 87% or about 30% of the time, broadly matching IMGT annotations. The earlier analysis of fewer than 750 of the donors excluded 15 to 20 rarely observed V segments, including chromosome 9 orphons, because counts were too low. Correlated functional status among segregating V segments might reflect linkage disequilibrium, but an unknown experimental factor could not be ruled out. A later genetic analysis associated a missense DCLRE1C variant with V-gene and J-gene trimming of TCR beta chains, and an independent cohort replicated the association. Three of the identified cytomegalovirus-associated TCR beta chains were confirmed in vitro to be specific for cytomegalovirus antigens. Only TCR beta chains were sequenced in this cohort, and the absence of alpha or paired-chain data limited detectable features. According to a later analysis, TCR association rates differed among HLA loci, with DRB1 alleles showing the most associated TCRs and HLA-C alleles showing the fewest. The only immune exposure information available for the cohort was CMV serostatus. A later analysis found that most CMV-associated TCR beta chains appeared HLA-restricted, with HLA associations seemingly driven largely by CMV exposure. A further reported finding was that TCR beta sequences accurately predicted the HLA-A and HLA-B alleles for most subjects in the first cohort. In the study, around 150 TCR beta chains were listed as associated with cytomegalovirus. According to a later genetic analysis, donors in an Asian-associated ancestry cluster had fewer N-insertions in productive TCRs than the roughly 700-donor mean. Some IMGT-functional V segments, including TRBV6-2 and TRBV6-3, could not be told apart with the 87-base-pair reads, so those segments were excluded. The classifier was reported to diagnose cytomegalovirus status with high specificity and sensitivity in both the original cohort and the validation cohort. Presence/absence analyses assumed roughly uniform sequencing depth across donors, an assumption that may not hold. Most TCR sequences were seen in very few donors, while some public TCRs were found in many individuals. A later analysis found that HLA-associated TCR beta chains were more clonally expanded and had lower generation probabilities than equally common non-associated chains. In a later analysis, 15,000 to 20,000 TCR beta sequences were associated with specific HLA alleles at a false discovery rate of 0.05. Because some donors lacked HLA typing at each locus, the association tests relied only on the typed subset. Assigning TCR associations to individual alleles was difficult when HLA alleles, especially DR and DQ, strongly co-occurred. According to a later analysis, parvovirus B19, influenza, CMV and Epstein-Barr virus appeared linked to several top co-occurrence clusters.

In the case of this clone: Its antigen is still unknown. Per-base qualities were not stored, and no clone one base away is much larger.

The CDR3 has 14 amino acids, counting the end cysteine and phenylalanine. The DNA shown is the 42-base CDR3, in frame from base 1. Trimmed from V: 6 bases; trimmed from J: 7 bases; junction bases lacking a gene match: 8. Per the germline V gene, MDHEN is the CDR1 and SYDVKM is the CDR2. The cohort was made up of roughly 670 healthy bone marrow donors. At the time of sampling, every cohort member was nominally healthy, though immune exposures that went unrecorded were likely present. The donor was CMV seronegative and was included in the group of a few hundred seronegative cohort members. Each donor provided a peripheral blood sample, and peripheral blood mononuclear cells were used for TCR beta sequencing. The Qiagen DNeasy Blood Extraction Kit was used to extract genomic DNA from the blood cell samples. Library prep was done by the immunoSEQ multiplex PCR assay. The multiplex PCR relied on a mix of 60 forward primers for TCR Vbeta segments and 13 reverse primers for TCR Jbeta segments. A multiplex PCR assay on genomic DNA amplified the CDR3 region of rearranged TCR beta genes. The Illumina HiSeq System was used to sequence the amplified TCR beta libraries as 87-base-pair reads. The source study handled its data this way. In a later analysis, tens of millions of unique TCR beta chains were counted across the approximately 670 repertoires, and approximately 11 million of these chains were shared by at least two donors. A nearest-neighbor algorithm error-corrected the raw reads and collapsed the reads into unique sequences, merging closely related sequences to remove PCR and sequencing errors. V, D and J gene segments were assigned by aligning CDR3 sequences to IMGT reference sequences. For a sequence to be retained, at least a six-nucleotide match to both a V gene segment and a J gene segment was required. A rearrangement was called productive if the CDR3 had no stop codons and remained in frame with V and J, and every other rearrangement was called non-productive. Following IMGT convention, CDR3 was defined as the stretch from the second conserved V-encoded cysteine to the conserved J-encoded phenylalanine. The earlier analysis of around 640 of the donors excluded sequences that lacked an unambiguous match to a single V gene segment. In an earlier analysis of several hundred of the donors, V segments were called functional above 56.7% productive rearrangements and were called segregating when the between-donor standard deviation exceeded 5%. To diagnose cytomegalovirus status from the catalog of TCR beta chain sequences, a statistical classification framework was built. In a later analysis, TCR nucleotide sequences were compared against IMGT/GENE-DB human TR gene sequences so that V and J genes could be assigned. In a later analysis, CDR3 sequences and most-parsimonious VDJ recombination scenarios were assigned using the TCRdist pipeline. In a later analysis, every TCR beta chain was defined by the combination of its CDR3 amino acid sequence and its V-gene family, and reads without a unique V-gene family were dropped. In a later analysis, approximately 590 highly shared, low-generation-probability nucleotide sequences were removed to address suspected cross-contamination and a sequencing artifact. In a later analysis, a clonal expansion index for each public chain was calculated from normalized within-repertoire ranks of inferred template counts. Generation probabilities in a later analysis came from a VDJ recombination model fitted to out-of-frame rearrangements, and those results were checked against IGoR. Hypergeometric tests were used in a later analysis to score TCR-TCR, TCR-HLA and TCR-CMV co-occurrence, with a repertoire-size bias correction applied to the TCR pairs. A later analysis estimated false discovery rates by permuting HLA or CMV assignments 20 times. In a later analysis, co-occurring TCRs were grouped using DBSCAN, and TCRdist sequence similarity was added for clustering within HLA-allele-positive subsets. Co-occurrence clustering excluded repertoires with fewer than 30,000 or more than 120,000 public chains, plus five with anomalous nucleotide sharing. Drawn from immuneACCESS, this table holds only the in-frame rearrangements with V and J called that TCRdb kept. Clones are partly lost; checked studies trace under half to an unresolved V gene and leave the rest unexplained. V and J calls and clone size are as listed in that table; D and trimming were resolved from the DNA. For this sample there are 120,000 to 150,000 clones; roughly 78% appear just once. The ten largest clones capture 2% to 2.5% of the sample.

Recombination joined TRBV28 with TRBJ1-4, and 7 junctional nucleotides match TRBD1. Sample: PBMCs. This receptor was taken from a man under 40 in good health and CMV-seronegative. The nucleotides read TGTGCCAGCAGAACCGGGACAGTGGGTGAAAAACTGTTTTTT. Translated, it gives CASRTGTVGEKLFF.